This TCR beta chain was profiled in a study of T-cell memory formation after mild COVID-19. Study observations and caveats: Clones contracting over day 15 to 85 were CD4/CD8 balanced, with later expanders leaning CD4+. Pre-infection memory carried some responding clones, suggesting that cross-reactive memory joined. For contracting clones, CD4+ ones sat mainly in CM and EM, CD8+ in EMRA.

The CDR3 has 15 amino acids. CDR1 and CDR2 (germline): LGHDT, YNNKEL (reference sequence). Trimming pared 2 bases from V and 5 bases from J, leaving 13 bases between. This clonotype was observed many times. Its matching antigen is unknown. Constant-segment primers served in 5'RACE that generated TCR alpha and TCR beta cDNA libraries bearing sample barcodes and UMIs. One entry per CDR3 protein, called by TCRdb with MiXCR from the 5' RACE reads. The sample records about 190,000 distinct CDR3 sequences, around 16% being singletons. The rearrangement joins TRBV3-1 to TRBJ2-1, with D tentatively TRBD1 (5 bases). Sequencing was done on a sample of PBMCs or a T cell subset sorted from them (not recorded which). The sequence came from an adult woman who had mild COVID-19 (a few samples of this study predate the infection). Cell type and time point are not known. The CDR3: CASSQLVTANNEQFF. Here the CDR3 DNA reads TGTGCCAGCAGCCAACTCGTGACAGCAAACAATGAGCAGTTCTTC.